This is a list of T cell receptor beta chains from one sample in a study of long-term antiretroviral therapy in people with HIV. The repertoire was sequenced with immunoSEQ multiplex PCR; TCRdb's copy has only in-frame clones and lacks some. The table has about 30,000 clones, around 94% seen once. The sample consisted of unsorted PBMCs, taken around 5 years after starting antiretroviral therapy. Every receptor here comes from a woman aged 45 to 65 with HIV. Both conserved end residues are part of each CDR3. Each record gives: clone size, CDR3 length, D gene, J gene, V gene, CDR3 DNA, CDR3 protein. D genes are given only for firm matches. Clone size, where shown, is once, few, many, or a class for clones that have expanded.

clone_size: -; cdr3_length: 12; d_call: TRBD1; j_call: TRBJ1-2; v_call: TRBV19; cdr3_nt: TGTGCCAGTAGTCTGGACAGGGTAAGCTACACCTTC; cdr3_aa: CASSLDRVSYTF
clone_size: -; cdr3_length: 15; d_call: -; j_call: TRBJ1-5; v_call: TRBV6-6; cdr3_nt: TGTGCCAGCGGCGTACAGCTTTTCAGCAATCAGCCCCAGCATTTT; cdr3_aa: CASGVQLFSNQPQHF
clone_size: -; cdr3_length: 11; d_call: -; j_call: TRBJ1-2; v_call: TRBV2; cdr3_nt: TGTGCCAGCGTGGAAAATTATGGCTACACCTTC; cdr3_aa: CASVENYGYTF
clone_size: -; cdr3_length: 13; d_call: -; j_call: TRBJ1-1; v_call: TRBV11-2; cdr3_nt: TGTGCCAGCAGCTTAGAGACAGGCACTGAAGCTTTCTTT; cdr3_aa: CASSLETGTEAFF
clone_size: -; cdr3_length: 21; d_call: -; j_call: TRBJ2-6; v_call: TRBV21-1; cdr3_nt: TGTGCCAGCAGCAGCAACGGGACTAGCGGGGGGTCCAAAGCTGGGGCCAACGTCCTGACTTTC; cdr3_aa: CASSSNGTSGGSKAGANVLTF
clone_size: -; cdr3_length: 16; d_call: -; j_call: TRBJ1-4; v_call: TRBV9; cdr3_nt: TGTGCCAGCAGCGTAGCGCCCGCCGGGACTGAGGGAAAACTGTTTTTT; cdr3_aa: CASSVAPAGTEGKLFF
clone_size: -; cdr3_length: 16; d_call: -; j_call: TRBJ1-1; v_call: TRBV19; cdr3_nt: TGTGCCAGTAGTATCGACCCGCCCGGGTTAGGTACTGAAGCTTTCTTT; cdr3_aa: CASSIDPPGLGTEAFF
clone_size: -; cdr3_length: 14; d_call: -; j_call: TRBJ1-5; v_call: TRBV2; cdr3_nt: TGTGCCAGCAGTGAAGGGGGCCCGCGACCGTCCCAGCATTTT; cdr3_aa: CASSEGGPRPSQHF
clone_size: -; cdr3_length: 13; d_call: TRBD2; j_call: TRBJ2-7; v_call: TRBV30; cdr3_nt: TGTGCCGGAACTGGGACTAGAGAAGGCGAGCAGTACTTC; cdr3_aa: CAGTGTREGEQYF
clone_size: -; cdr3_length: 14; d_call: TRBD1; j_call: TRBJ2-2; v_call: TRBV7-3; cdr3_nt: TGTGCCAGCAGGGACAGGGAGCATAGCGGGGAGCTGTTTTTT; cdr3_aa: CASRDREHSGELFF
clone_size: -; cdr3_length: 16; d_call: TRBD2; j_call: TRBJ2-1; v_call: TRBV5-1; cdr3_nt: TGCGCCAGCAGCCCCGGTGGTAGCGGGGGAAGCAATGAGCAGTTCTTC; cdr3_aa: CASSPGGSGGSNEQFF
clone_size: -; cdr3_length: 15; d_call: -; j_call: TRBJ2-3; v_call: TRBV5-4; cdr3_nt: TGTGCCAGCAGCTTGTTGACACAAATGATAGATACGCAGTATTTT; cdr3_aa: CASSLLTQMIDTQYF
clone_size: -; cdr3_length: 13; d_call: -; j_call: TRBJ2-2; v_call: TRBV30; cdr3_nt: TGTGCCTGGAGTGTGAGAAACACCGGGGAGCTGTTTTTT; cdr3_aa: CAWSVRNTGELFF
clone_size: -; cdr3_length: 16; d_call: -; j_call: TRBJ2-7; v_call: TRBV5-3; cdr3_nt: TGTGCCAGAAGCGGGGGCCCGGGACTTCTCACCTACGAGCAGTACTTC; cdr3_aa: CARSGGPGLLTYEQYF
clone_size: -; cdr3_length: 15; d_call: -; j_call: TRBJ2-5; v_call: TRBV6-1; cdr3_nt: TGTGCCAGCAGTGCAAGAACAGGGATCCAAGAGACCCAGTACTTC; cdr3_aa: CASSARTGIQETQYF
clone_size: -; cdr3_length: 13; d_call: -; j_call: TRBJ2-7; v_call: TRBV27; cdr3_nt: TGTGCCAGCAGTTCTGCCCTTACCAGCGAGCAGTACTTC; cdr3_aa: CASSSALTSEQYF
clone_size: few; cdr3_length: 10; d_call: -; j_call: TRBJ2-7; v_call: TRBV6-1; cdr3_nt: TGTGCCAGCAGTGCACAGCCTCAGTACTTC; cdr3_aa: CASSAQPQYF
clone_size: -; cdr3_length: 15; d_call: TRBD1; j_call: TRBJ1-2; v_call: TRBV7-3; cdr3_nt: TGTGCCAGCAGCTCACCGGGACAGTTCATCTATGGCTACACCTTC; cdr3_aa: CASSSPGQFIYGYTF
clone_size: -; cdr3_length: 15; d_call: -; j_call: TRBJ1-6; v_call: TRBV5-1; cdr3_nt: TGCGCCAGCACCCTGGGGCAGCACGATAATTCACCCCTCCACTTT; cdr3_aa: CASTLGQHDNSPLHF
clone_size: -; cdr3_length: 13; d_call: -; j_call: TRBJ2-7; v_call: TRBV6-5; cdr3_nt: TGTGCCAGCAGTTCCGGGGTCCCCTACGAGCAGTACTTC; cdr3_aa: CASSSGVPYEQYF